A single sample gave rise to the 5 T cell receptor beta chains below, sequenced in a study of shared clonotypes between healthy human individuals (dated by TCRdb to about 2020). Libraries were built with the immunoSEQ multiplex PCR assay. TCRdb provides this immuneACCESS table in a form limited to in-frame rearrangements. Some clones are lacking; in checked studies, under half of them reflect an unresolved V gene, and why the rest are absent is not known. The sample records some 2,000,000 clones, roughly 94% of which are singletons. The ten largest clones capture 0.1% to 0.15% of the sample. Sequenced input: naive CD4+ T cells sorted from blood. Sample cell subset or site, as interpreted from the label and publication: CD45RA+ positively selected. The receptors were sampled from a man aged 18-30 years in good health.

This chain links TRBV6-4 with TRBJ1-1; D unresolved. V lost 6 bases and J 1 base, leaving 9 bases between the germline ends. The CDR3 length is 13 residues. Germline lookup yields CDR1 MRHNA and CDR2 SNTAGT. For the CDR3, the DNA is TGTGCCAGCAGCCACACAGCGAACACTGAAGCTTTCTTT. This sequence encodes CASSHTANTEAFF.

The chain recombines TRBV11-2 with TRBJ2-7; either TRBD1 or TRBD2 may fit D (7 bases each). The germline V gene encodes CDR1 SGHAT and CDR2 FQNNGV. The CDR3 extends over 13 amino acids. Between the trimmed V and J ends, which lost 4 bases and 9 bases, there was a span of 16 bases. CDR3 in DNA: TGTGCCAGCAGCTCGCAGGGGGAGCGGGGGCAGTACTTC. Translated: CASSSQGERGQYF.

In its sample, this clone was seen a few times. The V and J genes are TRBV19 and TRBJ1-6; D is perhaps TRBD1 (6 bases). In germline, CDR1 is LNHDA, CDR2 SQIVND (reference sequence). The CDR3 is made up of 14 amino acids. Trimming cost V 6 bases and J 7 bases, with 13 bases left between them. CDR3 sequence reads: CASSGEGGNSPLHF. In DNA form, the CDR3 reads TGTGCCAGTAGCGGGGAAGGGGGAAATTCACCCCTCCACTTT.

This chain joins TRBV7-8 and TRBJ1-6; no clear D gene. The CDR3 spans 16 residues. Germline assignment: CDR1 SGHVS and CDR2 FQNEAQ. Trimming removed 5 bases at V and 1 base at J, with 12 bases between. The CDR3 DNA sequence: TGTGCCAGCAGCCCCACGACTAGGTCCTATAATTCACCCCTCCACTTT. Translated, it gives CASSPTTRSYNSPLHF.

The genes are TRBV7-9 and TRBJ2-7; 7 bases are a match to TRBD1. Trimming at V came to 5 bases and at J to 2 bases, leaving 9 bases not matched to a gene. Germline loops: CDR1 SEHNR, CDR2 FQNEAQ (reference sequence). The CDR3 is 15 residues long. The CDR3 sequence: CASSTSDRDPYEQYF. In DNA form, the CDR3 reads TGTGCCAGCAGCACCTCCGACAGGGACCCCTACGAGCAGTACTTC.